This T cell receptor (beta chain) was recorded in a study of early T cells in non-severe SARS-CoV-2 infection. Individual cDNA molecules carried attached unique molecular identifiers. TCRdb re-called the 5' RACE reads through MiXCR, storing one row per CDR3 protein. The table shows roughly 47,000 distinct CDR3 sequences, with less than 7.5% occurring only once. The CDR3 sequence is 13 residues long. Germline lookup yields CDR1 MNHEY and CDR2 SMNVEV (reference sequence). Trimming stripped 4 bases from V and 3 bases from J, with 8 bases between. This clonotype was seen at least ten times. Source: whole blood, taken at baseline. The source of this sequence is an adult who was a healthcare worker with PCR-confirmed SARS-CoV-2 infection or an uninfected control (not recorded which). V and J are TRBV27 and TRBJ2-3; no clear D gene. CDR3 loop: CASSSRNTDTQYF. In DNA form, the CDR3 reads TGTGCCAGCAGTTCGCGGAATACAGATACGCAGTATTTT.